One TCR beta chain is described in this entry. It has no known antigen specificity. The V end loses 5 bases and the J end loses 6 bases, and a stretch of 20 bases separates them. Sequences MDHEN (CDR1) and SYDVKM (CDR2) are obtained from the germline V gene. The CDR3 numbers 16 residues from cysteine through phenylalanine. Solely the CDR3 DNA is kept, with 48 bases framed from the first base. The data belong to a study of cytomegalovirus exposure and HLA in healthy donors (dated by TCRdb to the late 2010s). Broadly, across the study: An earlier analysis of roughly 500 of the donors reported about 250 Gb of sequence data and 117 million unique TCR beta sequences from 150 million to 200 million T cells. An early release covering roughly 600 HLA-typed donors comprised 250 to 350 gigabases of sequencing data and around 80 million unique TCR sequences. Among the roughly 400 genotyped donors, around 79% belonged to the genetic ancestry cluster associated with self-reported Caucasian donors. The study aimed to test whether signatures of past pathogen exposure could be identified by cataloging public T cell receptors. Using immunosequencing, the study profiled T cell repertoires from fewer than 850 subjects and related those repertoires to cytomegalovirus serostatus. In addition to the first cohort of 666 subjects, a separate validation cohort of 120 different subjects was used. To predict cytomegalovirus infection status, the study brought together high-throughput TCR immunosequencing, statistical association of individual TCRs with disease status, and machine learning. A later analysis re-examined previously published TCR beta repertoires from hundreds of donors and added high-resolution HLA genotyping to investigate patterns of TCR occurrence. Rather than drawing on any new phenotypic data, the later analysis identified candidate immune exposures from TCR beta sequences and the way those sequences occurred across donors. To decide whether each TCR beta V gene segment behaved as functional or pseudogenic, an earlier analysis of some 540 of the donors relied on high-throughput TCR beta sequencing. Donor age, sex, ethnicity and CMV serostatus were compiled together with the repertoire data. A later genetic analysis took genome-wide SNP genotypes for about 60% of the roughly 670 donors and used that subset as a discovery cohort. Every repertoire in the discovery cohort had been generated on one and the same sequencing platform. Both class I and class II loci were covered by HLA typing, at four-digit resolution. Typing coverage varied by locus: roughly 629-630 donors for A, B, C, DRB1 and DQB1; some 520 for DQA1; more than 600 for DPA1; more than 450 for DPB1. Five DR-DQ haplotypes were treated as single units for association and clustering because of strong linkage in the cohort. Across about 380 genotyped donors of the cohort, an average of about 200,000 unique TCR beta nucleotide sequences per donor were sequenced, and roughly 20% of those sequences were non-productive. Broader findings and caveats from the paper: A group of highly shared sequence variants was considered likely to be a technical artifact of the sequencing pipeline. A later analysis associated about 17,000 TCR beta sequences with specific HLA alleles at a false discovery rate of 0.05. The classifier was reported to diagnose cytomegalovirus status with high specificity and sensitivity in both the original cohort and the validation cohort. Assigning TCR associations to individual alleles was difficult when HLA alleles, especially DR and DQ, strongly co-occurred. A later analysis found that HLA-associated TCR beta chains were more clonally expanded and had lower generation probabilities than equally common non-associated chains. Broadly in line with IMGT annotations, most TCR beta V segments showed up in productive rearrangements about 90% or about 30% of the time in an earlier analysis of around 600 of the donors. In the study, around 150 TCR beta chains were listed as associated with cytomegalovirus. CMV serostatus was the only immune exposure information available for the cohort. Compared with the roughly 710-donor mean, donors in an Asian-associated ancestry cluster had fewer N-insertions in productive TCRs, according to a later genetic analysis. Linkage disequilibrium might explain the correlated functional status among segregating V segments, but an unknown experimental factor could not be ruled out. In vitro tests confirmed that three of the cytomegalovirus-associated TCR beta chains recognize cytomegalovirus antigens. According to the authors, the approach could potentially be generalized to other disease states and immunological phenotypes. Because HLA typing was missing for some donors at each locus, association tests included only the typed subset. According to a later analysis, TCR association rates differed among HLA loci, with DRB1 alleles showing the most associated TCRs and HLA-C alleles showing the fewest. The earlier analysis of nearly 600 of the donors excluded approximately 17 rarely observed V segments, including chromosome 9 orphons, because counts were too low. In a later analysis, several top co-occurrence clusters were reported to appear linked to parvovirus B19, influenza, CMV and Epstein-Barr virus. The presence/absence analyses assumed that sequencing depth was roughly uniform across donors, and that assumption may not be true. A further reported finding was that TCR beta sequences accurately predicted the HLA-A and HLA-B alleles for most subjects in the first cohort. Some IMGT-functional V segments, including TRBV6-2 and TRBV6-3, could not be told apart with the 87-base-pair reads, so those segments were excluded. Most CMV-associated TCR beta chains appeared to be HLA-restricted in a later analysis, and the HLA associations seemed to be driven largely by CMV exposure. In this cohort, only TCR beta chains were sequenced, and detectable features were limited by the absence of alpha or paired-chain data. In a later genetic analysis, a missense DCLRE1C variant was associated with V-gene and J-gene trimming of TCR beta chains, and the association was replicated in an independent cohort. While some public TCRs were present in many individuals, most TCR sequences turned up only very rarely across donors.

The cohort consisted of hundreds of healthy bone marrow donors. At the time of sampling, every cohort member was nominally healthy, though immune exposures that went unrecorded were likely present. The donor was CMV seronegative and was included in the group of approximately 350 seronegative cohort members. A peripheral blood sample was provided by each donor, and peripheral blood mononuclear cells were used for TCR beta sequencing. The Qiagen DNeasy Blood Extraction Kit was used to extract genomic DNA from the blood cell samples. The library was obtained by the immunoSEQ multiplex PCR assay. For the multiplex PCR, a mixture combining 60 forward primers for TCR Vbeta segments and 13 reverse primers for TCR Jbeta segments was used. Amplification of the CDR3 region of rearranged TCR beta genes was performed with a multiplex PCR assay on genomic DNA. The amplified TCR beta libraries were sequenced on the Illumina HiSeq System as 87-base-pair reads. The published analysis was carried out like this. Across the 700 or so repertoires, a later analysis counted 75 million to 90 million unique TCR beta chains, roughly 11 million of which were shared by at least two donors. Raw reads were error-corrected and collapsed into unique sequences with a nearest-neighbor algorithm that merged closely related sequences to remove PCR and sequencing errors. V, D and J gene segments were assigned by aligning CDR3 sequences to IMGT reference sequences. For a sequence to be retained, a match of at least six nucleotides was required to both a V gene segment and a J gene segment. A rearrangement counted as productive if the CDR3 had no stop codons and remained in frame with V and J, and every other rearrangement counted as non-productive. Following IMGT convention, CDR3 was defined as the stretch from the second conserved V-encoded cysteine to the conserved J-encoded phenylalanine. The earlier analysis of roughly 590 of the donors excluded sequences that lacked an unambiguous match to a single V gene segment. An earlier analysis of fewer than 650 of the donors classified V segments as functional when productive rearrangements were above 56.7% and as segregating when the standard deviation between donors was above 5%. A statistical classification framework was built to diagnose cytomegalovirus status from the catalog of TCR beta chain sequences. In a later analysis, TCR nucleotide sequences were compared against IMGT/GENE-DB human TR gene sequences so that V and J genes could be assigned. In a later analysis, CDR3 sequences and most-parsimonious VDJ recombination scenarios were assigned using the TCRdist pipeline. In a later analysis, every TCR beta chain was defined by the combination of its CDR3 amino acid sequence and its V-gene family, and reads without a unique V-gene family were dropped. In a later analysis, 500 to 650 highly shared, low-generation-probability nucleotide sequences were removed to address suspected cross-contamination and a sequencing artifact. In a later analysis, a clonal expansion index was calculated for each public chain from normalized within-repertoire ranks of inferred template counts. Generation probabilities in a later analysis came from a VDJ recombination model fitted to out-of-frame rearrangements, and those results were checked against IGoR. A later analysis scored TCR-TCR, TCR-HLA and TCR-CMV co-occurrence with hypergeometric tests, applying a repertoire-size bias correction to TCR pairs. To estimate false discovery rates, a later analysis permuted the HLA or CMV assignments 20 times. A later analysis grouped co-occurring TCRs with DBSCAN, adding TCRdist sequence similarity when clustering within HLA-allele-positive subsets. For co-occurrence clustering, repertoires with fewer than 30,000 or more than 120,000 public chains were excluded, along with five or six repertoires with anomalous nucleotide sharing. TCRdb holds this immuneACCESS table with in-frame rearrangements only. Some clones are missing; in checked studies, unresolved V genes explain under half, and the rest has no known cause. Clone size and the V and J calls come from that table; the DNA yielded D and trimming. The sample's records list about 65,000 clones. In total, the top ten clones hold about 16% of the sample.

Sequencing was performed on PBMCs. The rearrangement combines TRBV28 with TRBJ2-1; the D gene is perhaps TRBD2, on 7 matching bases. The sequence was obtained from a boy aged 10-17 years in good health and CMV-seronegative. The CDR3 corresponds to CASSPQLAGAGNEQFF. The DNA sequence reads TGTGCCAGCAGTCCACAACTTGCGGGGGCTGGCAATGAGCAGTTCTTC.